This T cell receptor beta chain is drawn from a study of blood T cell repertoires in COVID-19. The method was immunoSEQ multiplex PCR; TCRdb's version includes in-frame clones alone and lacks a portion of them. Seen here are about 220,000 clones, just under 85% observed once, and the top ten hold approximately 1.2%. V lost 5 bases to trimming and J lost 4 bases; unmatched junction nucleotides: 7. From germline, CDR1 is KGHSH and CDR2 LQKENI. The CDR3 loop spans 15 amino acids. Sequencing input: PBMCs or T cells enriched from blood (not recorded which). The TCR was taken from a middle-aged woman with acute COVID-19. This sequence joins TRBV18 and TRBJ2-2, with 7 positions matching TRBD2. The chain's CDR3 is CASSEGGARTGELFF. In DNA, the CDR3 is TGTGCCAGCTCAGAGGGAGGGGCCCGCACCGGGGAGCTGTTTTTT.